The following is a T cell receptor (beta chain) sequence with its context. Its target is unknown. The PCR contained 60 Vbeta and 13 Jbeta primers. The table came from immunoSEQ multiplex PCR; TCRdb's copy has only in-frame clones and leaves some out. The table records about 190,000 clones, roughly 76% of them present only once. Trimming removed 2 bases at V and 0 bases at J, with 8 bases between. The CDR3 sequence is 14 residues long. Germline CDR1 SGHRS, CDR2 YFSETQ. The sample originates from a study of cytomegalovirus exposure and HLA in healthy donors. Study-wide points: The classifier, whose performance was assessed in both the original and validation cohorts, reportedly diagnosed cytomegalovirus status with high specificity and sensitivity.

This clonotype was obtained from a woman younger than 45 in good health and CMV-seropositive. V usage is TRBV5-1 and J usage is TRBJ2-5, with a tentative D call TRBD2 (5 bases). The specimen was PBMCs. CDR3 DNA sequence: TGCGCCAGCAGCTTTTCGGGGAACCAAGAGACCCAGTACTTC. Translated, it gives CASSFSGNQETQYF.